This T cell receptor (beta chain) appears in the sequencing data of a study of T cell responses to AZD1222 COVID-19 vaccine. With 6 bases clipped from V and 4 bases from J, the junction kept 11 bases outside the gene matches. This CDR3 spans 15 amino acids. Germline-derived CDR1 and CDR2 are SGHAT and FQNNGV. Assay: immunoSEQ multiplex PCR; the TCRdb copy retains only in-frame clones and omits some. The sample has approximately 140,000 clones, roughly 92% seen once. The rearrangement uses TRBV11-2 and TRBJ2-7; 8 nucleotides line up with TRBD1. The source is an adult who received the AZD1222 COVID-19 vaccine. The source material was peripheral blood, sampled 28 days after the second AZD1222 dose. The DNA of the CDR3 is TGTGCCAGCAGTCTTATCCGGGACAGGCCTTACGAGCAGTACGTC. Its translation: CASSLIRDRPYEQYV.